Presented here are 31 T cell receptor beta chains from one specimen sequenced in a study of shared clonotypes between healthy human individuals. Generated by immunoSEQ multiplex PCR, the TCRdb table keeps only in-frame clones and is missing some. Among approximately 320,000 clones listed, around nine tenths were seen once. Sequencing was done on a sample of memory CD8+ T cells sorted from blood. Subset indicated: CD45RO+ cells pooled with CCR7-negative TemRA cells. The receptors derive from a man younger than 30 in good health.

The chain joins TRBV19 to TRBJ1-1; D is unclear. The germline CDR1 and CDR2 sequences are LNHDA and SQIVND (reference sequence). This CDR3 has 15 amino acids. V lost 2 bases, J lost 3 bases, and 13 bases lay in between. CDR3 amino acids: CASSILIRKYTEAFF. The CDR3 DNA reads TGTGCCAGTAGTATATTGATAAGAAAGTACACTGAAGCTTTCTTT.

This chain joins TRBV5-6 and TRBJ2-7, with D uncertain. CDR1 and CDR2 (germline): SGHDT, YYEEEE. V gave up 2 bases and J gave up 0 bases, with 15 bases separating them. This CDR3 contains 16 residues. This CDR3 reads CASSFPWAESSYEQYF. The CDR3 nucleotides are TGTGCCAGCAGCTTCCCGTGGGCGGAAAGCTCCTACGAGCAGTACTTC.

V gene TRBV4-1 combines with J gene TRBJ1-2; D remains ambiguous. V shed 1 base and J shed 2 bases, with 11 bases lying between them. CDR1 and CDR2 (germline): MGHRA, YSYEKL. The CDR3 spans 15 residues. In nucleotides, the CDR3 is TGCGCCAGCAGCCAAGTTAGTGGCCTGAACTATGGCTACACCTTC. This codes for CASSQVSGLNYGYTF.

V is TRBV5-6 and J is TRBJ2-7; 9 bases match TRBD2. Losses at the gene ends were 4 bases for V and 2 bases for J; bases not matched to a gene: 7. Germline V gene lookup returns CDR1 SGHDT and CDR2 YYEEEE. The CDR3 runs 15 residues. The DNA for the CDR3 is TGTGCCAGCAGCCCACCGGGACTAGCTGCCTACGAGCAGTACTTC. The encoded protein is CASSPPGLAAYEQYF.

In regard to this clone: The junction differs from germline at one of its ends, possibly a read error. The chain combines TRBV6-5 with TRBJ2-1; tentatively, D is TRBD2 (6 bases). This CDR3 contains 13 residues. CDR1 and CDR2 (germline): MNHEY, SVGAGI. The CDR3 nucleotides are TGTGCCAGCAGTGCGGGAATCTACGATGAGCAGTTCTTC. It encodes CASSAGIYDEQFF.

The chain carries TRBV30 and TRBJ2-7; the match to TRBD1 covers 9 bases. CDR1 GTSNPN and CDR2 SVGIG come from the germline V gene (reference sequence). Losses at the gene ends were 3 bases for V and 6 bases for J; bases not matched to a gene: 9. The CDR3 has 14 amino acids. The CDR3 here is CAWSPQGASVEQYF. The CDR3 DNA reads TGTGCCTGGAGCCCACAGGGGGCATCGGTCGAGCAGTACTTC. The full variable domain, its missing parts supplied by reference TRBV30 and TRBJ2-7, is SQTIHQWPATLVQPVGSPLSLECTVEGTSNPNLYWYRQAAGRGLQLLFYSVGIGQISSEVPQNLSASRPQDRQFILSSKKLLLSDSGFYLCAWSPQGASVEQYFGPGTRLTVT.

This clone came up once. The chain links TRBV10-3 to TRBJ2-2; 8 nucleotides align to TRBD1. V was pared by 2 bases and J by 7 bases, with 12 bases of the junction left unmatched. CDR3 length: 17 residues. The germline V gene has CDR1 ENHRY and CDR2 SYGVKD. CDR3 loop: CAISEERTGIFGGELFF. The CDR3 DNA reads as TGTGCCATCAGTGAGGAAAGGACAGGGATTTTCGGCGGGGAGCTGTTTTTT.

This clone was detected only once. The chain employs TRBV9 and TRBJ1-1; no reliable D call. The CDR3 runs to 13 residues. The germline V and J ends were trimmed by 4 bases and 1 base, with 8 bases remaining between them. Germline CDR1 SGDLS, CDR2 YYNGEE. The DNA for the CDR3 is TGTGCCAGCAGCTCCTGGGGGAACACTGAAGCTTTCTTT. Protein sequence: CASSSWGNTEAFF.

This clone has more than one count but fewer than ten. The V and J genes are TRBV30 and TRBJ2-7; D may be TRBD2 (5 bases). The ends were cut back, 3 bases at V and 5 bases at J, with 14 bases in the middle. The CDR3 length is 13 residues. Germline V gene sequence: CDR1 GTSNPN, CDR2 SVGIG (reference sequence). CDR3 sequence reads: CAWRPEGIHEQYF. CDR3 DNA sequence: TGTGCCTGGAGGCCCGAGGGTATTCACGAGCAGTACTTC. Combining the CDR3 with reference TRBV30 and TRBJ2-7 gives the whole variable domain SQTIHQWPATLVQPVGSPLSLECTVEGTSNPNLYWYRQAAGRGLQLLFYSVGIGQISSEVPQNLSASRPQDRQFILSSKKLLLSDSGFYLCAWRPEGIHEQYFGPGTRLTVT.

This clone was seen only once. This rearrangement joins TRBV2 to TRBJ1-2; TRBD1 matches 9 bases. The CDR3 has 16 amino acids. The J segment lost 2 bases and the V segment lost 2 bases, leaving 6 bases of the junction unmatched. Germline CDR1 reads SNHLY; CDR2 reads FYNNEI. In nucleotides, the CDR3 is TGTGCCAGCAGTGAAACTGTGGGACAGGGAAACTATGGCTACACCTTC. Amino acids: CASSETVGQGNYGYTF. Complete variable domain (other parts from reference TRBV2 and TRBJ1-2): EPEVTQTPSHQVTQMGQEVILRCVPISNHLYFYWYRQILGQKVEFLVSFYNNEISEKSEIFDDQFSVERPDGSNFTLKIRSTKLEDSAMYFCASSETVGQGNYGYTFGSGTRLTVV.

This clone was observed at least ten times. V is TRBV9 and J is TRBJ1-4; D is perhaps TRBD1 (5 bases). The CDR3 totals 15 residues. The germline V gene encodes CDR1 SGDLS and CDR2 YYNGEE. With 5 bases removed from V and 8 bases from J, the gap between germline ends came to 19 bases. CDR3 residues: CASSLEARAGEKLFF. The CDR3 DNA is TGTGCCAGCAGTCTAGAGGCCAGGGCGGGAGAAAAACTGTTTTTT.

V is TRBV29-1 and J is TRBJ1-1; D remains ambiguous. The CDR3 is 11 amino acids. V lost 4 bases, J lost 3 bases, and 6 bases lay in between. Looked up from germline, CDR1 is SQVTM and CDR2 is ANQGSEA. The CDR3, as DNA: TGCAGCGTTGTGAGGGACACTGAAGCTTTCTTT. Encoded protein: CSVVRDTEAFF.

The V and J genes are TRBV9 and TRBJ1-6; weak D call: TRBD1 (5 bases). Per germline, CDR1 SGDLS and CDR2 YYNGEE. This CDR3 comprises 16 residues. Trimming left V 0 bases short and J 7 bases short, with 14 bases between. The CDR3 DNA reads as TGTGCCAGCAGCGTAGACGGGGCGCTTAGGAATTCACCCCTCCACTTT. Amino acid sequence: CASSVDGALRNSPLHF.

The CDR3 nucleotides read TGTGCCAGCAGTTACTCCGGACTAGCGGGACTGGGTGAGCAGTTCTTC. It translates to CASSYSGLAGLGEQFF. The chain joins TRBV6-5 to TRBJ2-1; TRBD2 matches at 12 bases. V shed 0 bases, J shed 9 bases, and the junction held 6 bases outside the gene matches. CDR1 is MNHEY, CDR2 SVGAGI, per germline. The CDR3 is 16 amino acids.

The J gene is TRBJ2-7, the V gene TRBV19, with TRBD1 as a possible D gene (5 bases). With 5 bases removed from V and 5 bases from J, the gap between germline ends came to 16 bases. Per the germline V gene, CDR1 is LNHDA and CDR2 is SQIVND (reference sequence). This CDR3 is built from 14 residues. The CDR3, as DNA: TGTGCCAGTAGTCCCTTGCAGGGTCCCAACGAGCAGTACTTC. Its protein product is CASSPLQGPNEQYF.

CDR3 amino acids: CASSPRLQETQYF. CDR3 bases: TGTGCCAGCAGCCCCCGACTCCAAGAGACCCAGTACTTC. The chain uses TRBV9 and TRBJ2-5; no reliable D call. Germline V lookup: CDR1 SGDLS, CDR2 YYNGEE. This CDR3 has 13 amino acids. Trimming shortened V by 4 bases and J by 1 base, and 8 bases separated the two germline ends.

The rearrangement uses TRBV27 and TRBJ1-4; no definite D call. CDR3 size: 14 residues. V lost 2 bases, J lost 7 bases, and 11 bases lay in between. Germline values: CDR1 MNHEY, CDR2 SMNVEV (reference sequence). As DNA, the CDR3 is TGTGCCAGCAGTTTAGTGCCCCAATTTGAAAAACTGTTTTTT. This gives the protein CASSLVPQFEKLFF.

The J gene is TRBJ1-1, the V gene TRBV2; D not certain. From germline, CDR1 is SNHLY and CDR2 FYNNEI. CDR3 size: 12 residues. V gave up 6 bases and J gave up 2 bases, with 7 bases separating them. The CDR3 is CASRALNTEAFF. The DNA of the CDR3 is TGTGCCAGCAGGGCCCTAAACACTGAAGCTTTCTTT.

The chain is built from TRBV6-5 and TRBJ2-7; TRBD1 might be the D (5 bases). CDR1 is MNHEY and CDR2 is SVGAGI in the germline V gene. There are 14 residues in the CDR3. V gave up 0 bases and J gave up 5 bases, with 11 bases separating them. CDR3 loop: CASSYSAGMNEQYF. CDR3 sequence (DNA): TGTGCCAGCAGTTACTCTGCAGGGATGAACGAGCAGTACTTC.

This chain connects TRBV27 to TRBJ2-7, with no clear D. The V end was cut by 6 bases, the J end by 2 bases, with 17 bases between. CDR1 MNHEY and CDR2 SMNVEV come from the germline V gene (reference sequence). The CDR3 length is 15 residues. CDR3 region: CASRSRVINTYEQYF. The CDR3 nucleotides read TGTGCCAGCAGATCTAGAGTAATTAACACCTACGAGCAGTACTTC.

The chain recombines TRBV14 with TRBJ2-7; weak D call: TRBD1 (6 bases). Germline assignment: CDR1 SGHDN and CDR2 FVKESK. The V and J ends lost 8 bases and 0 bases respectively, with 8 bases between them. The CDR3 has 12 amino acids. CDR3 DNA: TGTGCCAGCCAGGGGCACTCCTACGAGCAGTACTTC. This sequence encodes CASQGHSYEQYF.

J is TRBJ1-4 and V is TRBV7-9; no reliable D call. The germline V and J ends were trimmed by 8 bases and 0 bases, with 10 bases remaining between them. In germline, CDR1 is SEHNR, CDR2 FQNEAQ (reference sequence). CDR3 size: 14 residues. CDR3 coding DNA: TGTGCCAGCCGGCTGGATGCAACTAATGAAAAACTGTTTTTT. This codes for CASRLDATNEKLFF.

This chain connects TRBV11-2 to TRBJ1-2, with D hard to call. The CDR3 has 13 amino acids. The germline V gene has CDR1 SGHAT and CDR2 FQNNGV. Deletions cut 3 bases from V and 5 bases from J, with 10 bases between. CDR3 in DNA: TGTGCCAGCAGCTTGCGAATGGGTTATGGCTACACCTTC. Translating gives CASSLRMGYGYTF.

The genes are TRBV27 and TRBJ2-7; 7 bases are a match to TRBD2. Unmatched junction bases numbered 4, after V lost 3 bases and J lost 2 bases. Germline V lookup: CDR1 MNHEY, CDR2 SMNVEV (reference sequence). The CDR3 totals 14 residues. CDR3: CASSLGGTPYEQYF. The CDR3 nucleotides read TGTGCCAGCAGTTTGGGGGGGACCCCCTACGAGCAGTACTTC.

CDR3 nucleotide sequence: TGTGCCATCAGTGGAAAGGGGGGCCCCTACAATGAGCAGTTCTTC. This gives the protein CAISGKGGPYNEQFF. The J gene is TRBJ2-1, the V gene TRBV10-3; D tentatively reads TRBD1 or TRBD2 (6 bases each). The germline V and J ends were trimmed by 4 bases and 2 bases, with 12 bases remaining between them. This CDR3 comprises 15 residues. Germline V gives CDR1 ENHRY, CDR2 SYGVKD.

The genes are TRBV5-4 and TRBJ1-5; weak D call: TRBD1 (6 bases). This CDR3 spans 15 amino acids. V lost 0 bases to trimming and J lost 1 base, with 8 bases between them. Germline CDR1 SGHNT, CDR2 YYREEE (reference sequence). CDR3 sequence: CASSLGGQSNQPQHF. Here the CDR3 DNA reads TGTGCCAGCAGCTTGGGGGGACAAAGCAATCAGCCCCAGCATTTT.

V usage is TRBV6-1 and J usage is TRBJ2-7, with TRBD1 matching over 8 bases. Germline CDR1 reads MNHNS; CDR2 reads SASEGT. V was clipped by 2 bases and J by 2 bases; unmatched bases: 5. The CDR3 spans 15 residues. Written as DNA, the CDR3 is TGTGCCAGCAGTGAATCCGGGACAGGTCCCTACGAGCAGTACTTC. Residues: CASSESGTGPYEQYF.

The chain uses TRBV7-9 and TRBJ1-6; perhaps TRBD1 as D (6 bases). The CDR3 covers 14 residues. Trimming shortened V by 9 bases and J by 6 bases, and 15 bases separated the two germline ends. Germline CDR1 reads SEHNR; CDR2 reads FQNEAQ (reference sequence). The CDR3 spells CASRAGQANSPLHF. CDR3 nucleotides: TGTGCCAGTCGGGCGGGACAAGCTAATTCACCCCTCCACTTT.

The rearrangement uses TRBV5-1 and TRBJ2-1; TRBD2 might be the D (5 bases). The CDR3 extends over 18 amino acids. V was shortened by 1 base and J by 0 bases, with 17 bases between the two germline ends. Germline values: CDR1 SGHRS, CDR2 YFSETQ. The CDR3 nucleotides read TGCGCCAGCAGCTTGACTAGTTGGGTCTCCGGCTCCTACAATGAGCAGTTCTTC. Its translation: CASSLTSWVSGSYNEQFF.

In DNA, the CDR3 is TGTGCCAGCAGTGAACAACTAGCGGGAGGGCCTGACGCGGAGACCCAGTACTTC. Protein: CASSEQLAGGPDAETQYF. The gene calls are TRBV6-1 and TRBJ2-5, with 13 bases fitting TRBD2. Germline-derived CDR1 and CDR2 are MNHNS and SASEGT. The CDR3 runs to 18 residues. After removal of 2 bases from V and 5 bases from J, the junction contained 11 bases not matched to a gene.

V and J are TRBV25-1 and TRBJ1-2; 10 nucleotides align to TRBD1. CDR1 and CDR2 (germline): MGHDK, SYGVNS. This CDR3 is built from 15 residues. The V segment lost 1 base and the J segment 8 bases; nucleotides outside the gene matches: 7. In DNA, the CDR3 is TGTGCCAGCAGTGAATTGACAGGGGGCCTCGAAGGCTACACCTTC. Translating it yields CASSELTGGLEGYTF.